This T cell receptor beta chain was recovered during a study of tumor T cells in aggressive B-cell lymphoma. Germline values: CDR1 MRHNA, CDR2 SNTAGT. This CDR3 comprises 14 residues. Trimming shortened V by 6 bases and J by 2 bases, and 10 bases separated the two germline ends. Measured with immunoSEQ multiplex PCR; TCRdb has only the in-frame clones, and not every one. The table has 2,900 or so clones, approximately 82% seen once. The specimen was tumor tissue. This rearrangement joins TRBV6-4 to TRBJ2-2; D gene ambiguous. The clonotype originates from an adult with diffuse large B cell lymphoma. The CDR3 DNA reads TGTGCCAGCAGACAGAGAACTAACACCGGGGAGCTGTTTTTT. It is translated as CASRQRTNTGELFF.